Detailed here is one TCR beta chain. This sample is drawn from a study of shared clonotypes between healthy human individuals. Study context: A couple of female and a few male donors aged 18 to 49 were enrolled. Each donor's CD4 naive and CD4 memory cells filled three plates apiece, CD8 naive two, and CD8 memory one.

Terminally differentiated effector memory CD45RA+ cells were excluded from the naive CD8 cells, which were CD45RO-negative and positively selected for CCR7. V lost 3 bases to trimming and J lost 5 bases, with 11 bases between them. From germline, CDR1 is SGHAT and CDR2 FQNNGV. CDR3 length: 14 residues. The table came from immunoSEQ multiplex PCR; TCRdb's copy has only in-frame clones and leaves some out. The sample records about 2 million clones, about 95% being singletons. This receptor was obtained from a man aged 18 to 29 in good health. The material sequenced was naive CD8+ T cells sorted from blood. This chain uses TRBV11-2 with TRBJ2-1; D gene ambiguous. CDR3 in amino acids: CASSLMLDNNEQFF. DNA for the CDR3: TGTGCCAGCAGCTTGATGCTGGATAACAATGAGCAGTTCTTC.